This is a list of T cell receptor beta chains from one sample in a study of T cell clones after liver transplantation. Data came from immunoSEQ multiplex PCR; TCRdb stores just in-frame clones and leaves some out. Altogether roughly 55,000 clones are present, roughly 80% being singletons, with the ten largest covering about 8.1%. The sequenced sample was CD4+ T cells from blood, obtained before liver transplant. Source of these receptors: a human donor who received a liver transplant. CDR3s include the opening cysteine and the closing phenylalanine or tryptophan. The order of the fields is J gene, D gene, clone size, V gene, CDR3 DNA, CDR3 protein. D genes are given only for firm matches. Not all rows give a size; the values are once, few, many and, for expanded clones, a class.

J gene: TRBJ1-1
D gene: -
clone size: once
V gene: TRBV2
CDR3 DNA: TGTGCCAGCAGTGAGAGTAGACCGGGACAAAGATGGGCTTTCTTT
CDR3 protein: CASSESRPGQRWAFF

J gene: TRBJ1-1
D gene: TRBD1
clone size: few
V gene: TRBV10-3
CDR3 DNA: TGTGCCATCAGTAAGGGACAGGGGGCGCGGGGTACTGAAGCTTTCTTT
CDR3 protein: CAISKGQGARGTEAFF

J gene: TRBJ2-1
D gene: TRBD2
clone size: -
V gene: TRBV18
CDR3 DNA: TGTGCCAGCTCACCGGGACAACTAGCGGATGAGCAGTTCTTC
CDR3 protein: CASSPGQLADEQFF

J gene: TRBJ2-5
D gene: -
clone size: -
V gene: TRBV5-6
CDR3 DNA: TGTGCCAGCAGCTTGACAGCCGGCCATAGAACCCAGTACTTC
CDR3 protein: CASSLTAGHRTQYF

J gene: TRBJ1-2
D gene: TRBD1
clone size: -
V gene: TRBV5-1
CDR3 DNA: TGCGCCAGCAGCTTGGCAGGGGGCGACTATGGCTACACCTTC
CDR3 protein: CASSLAGGDYGYTF

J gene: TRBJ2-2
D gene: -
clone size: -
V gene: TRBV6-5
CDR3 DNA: TGTGCCAGCAGGCGTACAGGGAACACCGGGGAGCTGTTTTTT
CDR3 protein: CASRRTGNTGELFF

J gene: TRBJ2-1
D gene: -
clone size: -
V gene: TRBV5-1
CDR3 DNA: TGCGCCAGCAGCTTGAAGCAGAACAATGAGCAGTTCTTC
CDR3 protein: CASSLKQNNEQFF

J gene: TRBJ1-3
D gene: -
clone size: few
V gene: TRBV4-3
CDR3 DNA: TGCGCCAGCAGCTACAGTTTTGGGTCAGGAAACACCATATATTTT
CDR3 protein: CASSYSFGSGNTIYF

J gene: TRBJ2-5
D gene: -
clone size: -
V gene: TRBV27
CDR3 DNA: TGTGCCAGCAGTTTAACCCCCGGGACGGGGCAAGAGACCCAGTACTTC
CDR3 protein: CASSLTPGTGQETQYF

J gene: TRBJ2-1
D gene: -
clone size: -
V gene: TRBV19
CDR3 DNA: TGTGCCAGTAGTATCGGGGGGCCCAACTACAATGAGCAGTTCTTC
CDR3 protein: CASSIGGPNYNEQFF

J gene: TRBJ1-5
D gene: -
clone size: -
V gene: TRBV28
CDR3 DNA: TGTGCCAGCAGCCGGGACGGGGGAGACAATCAGCCCCAGCATTTT
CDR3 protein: CASSRDGGDNQPQHF

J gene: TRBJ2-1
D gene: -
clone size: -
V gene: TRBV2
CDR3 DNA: TGTGCCAGCAGTGAAATTGCCCCTACCTACAATGAGCAGTTCTTC
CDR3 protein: CASSEIAPTYNEQFF

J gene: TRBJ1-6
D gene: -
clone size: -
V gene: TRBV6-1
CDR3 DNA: TGTGCCAGCAGTGAACAGGGGCCGTCTAATTCACCCCTCCACTTT
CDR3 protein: CASSEQGPSNSPLHF

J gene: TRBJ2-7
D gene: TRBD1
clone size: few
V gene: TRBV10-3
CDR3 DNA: TGTGCCATCAGCTACCCCCCGGGACAGGGCTCCTACGAGCAGTACTTC
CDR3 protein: CAISYPPGQGSYEQYF

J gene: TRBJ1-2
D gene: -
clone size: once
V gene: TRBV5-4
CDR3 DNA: TGTGCCAGCAGCTTGGCGGGGGGTAACTATGGCTACACCTTC
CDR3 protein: CASSLAGGNYGYTF

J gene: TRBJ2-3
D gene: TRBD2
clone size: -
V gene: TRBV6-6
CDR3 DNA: TGTGCCAGCAGTTACCCTAGCGGGAAAGGCACAGATACGCAGTATTTT
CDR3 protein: CASSYPSGKGTDTQYF